The 12 T cell receptor beta chains in this list originate from one sample, sequenced in a study of regulatory dendritic cells for organ transplantation. TCRdb keeps only in-frame clones here, not all; method: immunoSEQ multiplex PCR. The profile covers fewer than 12,000 clones, with more than 55% appearing a single time and under 20% taken by the ten largest. The specimen sequenced was memory CD8+ T cells from blood. Subset denoted: CD45RO+ memory T cells. The receptors were sampled from a human donor in good health.

The chain has TRBV18 and TRBJ2-1; TRBD2 matches at 10 bases. Germline trimming cut 3 bases from V and 5 bases from J; bases unmatched to any gene: 10. The length of the CDR3 is 17 residues. Germline V gives CDR1 KGHSH, CDR2 LQKENI. The CDR3 sequence is CASSPTSSGSPHNEQFF. In DNA, the CDR3 is TGTGCCAGCTCACCGACTTCTAGCGGGAGTCCCCACAATGAGCAGTTCTTC.

This clone was counted between two and nine times. This sequence joins TRBV7-9 and TRBJ1-4; TRBD1 agrees at 8 bases. This CDR3 comprises 18 residues. Germline V gene data show CDR1 as SEHNR and CDR2 as FQNEAQ (reference sequence). V was clipped by 0 bases and J by 8 bases; unmatched bases: 14. The CDR3 region has the DNA TGTGCCAGCAGCTTAGCAAAACCGGGACAGGAAGATGAGGAAAAACTGTTTTTT. Translated: CASSLAKPGQEDEEKLFF.

This chain links TRBV6-1 with TRBJ1-1; no firm D call. The CDR3 has 12 amino acids. The germline CDR1 and CDR2 sequences are MNHNS and SASEGT. V lost 7 bases to trimming and J lost 10 bases, with 16 bases between them. The CDR3 spells CASTGKTPSAFF. CDR3 coding DNA: TGTGCCAGCACGGGGAAGACTCCGTCAGCTTTCTTT.

The rearrangement uses TRBV4-1 and TRBJ1-2, with a tentative D call TRBD1 (6 bases). Germline V gives CDR1 MGHRA, CDR2 YSYEKL. The length of the CDR3 is 15 residues. The V end was cut by 0 bases, the J end by 1 base, with 9 bases between. The CDR3 spells CASSQDNRVNYGYTF. The CDR3 DNA sequence: TGCGCCAGCAGCCAAGACAACAGGGTTAACTATGGCTACACCTTC.

The V gene is TRBV7-9, the J gene TRBJ2-6, with TRBD1 as a possible D gene (5 bases). V was pared by 5 bases and J by 3 bases, with 14 bases between. Germline V gene lookup returns CDR1 SEHNR and CDR2 FQNEAQ (reference sequence). The CDR3 is made up of 16 amino acids. CDR3 sequence (DNA): TGTGCCAGCAGCGCCAACGTAGGGGATGGGGCCAACGTCCTGACTTTC. Translating gives CASSANVGDGANVLTF.

The V and J genes are TRBV7-2 and TRBJ2-5; D is unclear. CDR3 length: 17 amino acids. Trimming shortened V by 5 bases and J by 0 bases, and 19 bases separated the two germline ends. CDR1 is SGHTA and CDR2 is FQGNSA in the germline V gene. DNA for the CDR3: TGTGCCAGCAGCCCTGGCCGGGCCGCCTTGTACCAAGAGACCCAGTACTTC. It translates to CASSPGRAALYQETQYF.

The chain joins TRBV7-2 to TRBJ1-6; 7 bases fit TRBD1. The germline gives CDR1 SGHTA, CDR2 FQGNSA. J was trimmed by 5 bases and V by 3 bases; bases with no gene match: 7. The CDR3 is made up of 16 amino acids. The CDR3 region has the DNA TGTGCCAGCAGCTTTCGACAGGGATGGAATAATTCACCCCTCCACTTT. Translation gives CASSFRQGWNNSPLHF.

This clone was counted only a few times. This chain joins TRBV7-9 and TRBJ2-1, with 11 bases matching TRBD2. The CDR3 length is 17 residues. Per the germline V gene, CDR1 is SEHNR and CDR2 is FQNEAQ (reference sequence). Germline trimming cut 6 bases from V and 3 bases from J; bases unmatched to any gene: 10. CDR3 loop: CASSPSSGRSDYNEQFF. The CDR3 DNA follows: TGTGCCAGCAGTCCGTCTAGCGGGAGGTCCGACTACAATGAGCAGTTCTTC.

The rearrangement uses TRBV5-4 and TRBJ1-2; D gene uncertain. The ends were cut back, 0 bases at V and 5 bases at J, with 14 bases in the middle. CDR1 is SGHNT, CDR2 YYREEE, per germline (reference sequence). The CDR3 loop spans 15 amino acids. The chain's CDR3 is CASSLEPGSVYGYTF. CDR3 bases: TGTGCCAGCAGCTTGGAACCGGGCTCGGTGTATGGCTACACCTTC.

The chain has TRBV2 and TRBJ2-1; D remains ambiguous. V was shortened by 8 bases and J by 6 bases, with 23 bases between the two germline ends. The CDR3 totals 16 residues. Looked up from germline, CDR1 is SNHLY and CDR2 is FYNNEI. CDR3 protein: CASSPPWLTCCNEQFF. In nucleotides, the CDR3 is TGTGCCAGCTCCCCCCCTTGGCTCACCTGCTGCAATGAGCAGTTCTTC. Supplemented by reference TRBV2 and TRBJ2-1, the full variable domain reads EPEVTQTPSHQVTQMGQEVILRCVPISNHLYFYWYRQILGQKVEFLVSFYNNEISEKSEIFDDQFSVERPDGSNFTLKIRSTKLEDSAMYFCASSPPWLTCCNEQFFGPGTRLTVL.

This clone was detected a few times. J is TRBJ2-3 and V is TRBV6-4; D gene uncertain. Germline V gene lookup returns CDR1 MRHNA and CDR2 SNTAGT. V was clipped by 3 bases and J by 1 base, with 2 bases between them. The CDR3 sequence is 12 residues long. The CDR3 loop is CASSEGTDTQYF. In DNA form, the CDR3 reads TGTGCCAGCAGTGAGGGCACAGATACGCAGTATTTT.

The CDR3 DNA sequence: TGTGCCAGCAGCTTGGTGGGTGGGAAACTATCCGGGGAGCTGTTTTTT. Translated: CASSLVGGKLSGELFF. The V gene is TRBV5-5, the J gene TRBJ2-2; D uncertain. The germline V gene has CDR1 SGHKS and CDR2 YYEKEE (reference sequence). The CDR3 is 16 amino acids. The ends were cut back, 0 bases at V and 6 bases at J, with 15 bases in the middle.